This TCR beta chain came from a study of technical replicates of blood from several donors. Generated by immunoSEQ multiplex PCR, the TCRdb table keeps only in-frame clones and is missing some. The sample lists 65,000 to 80,000 clones; around 97% were seen once. Germline lookup yields CDR1 MNHNS and CDR2 SASEGT. The CDR3 sequence is 14 residues long. With 6 bases clipped from V and 2 bases from J, the junction kept 3 bases outside the gene matches. Sequenced input: T cells isolated from PBMCs. This chain links TRBV6-1 with TRBJ1-3; 8 nucleotides agree with TRBD1. The TCR comes from a human donor in good health. DNA of the CDR3: TGTGCCAGCAGCACAGGGGGAACTGGAAACACCATATATTTT. Translating gives CASSTGGTGNTIYF.